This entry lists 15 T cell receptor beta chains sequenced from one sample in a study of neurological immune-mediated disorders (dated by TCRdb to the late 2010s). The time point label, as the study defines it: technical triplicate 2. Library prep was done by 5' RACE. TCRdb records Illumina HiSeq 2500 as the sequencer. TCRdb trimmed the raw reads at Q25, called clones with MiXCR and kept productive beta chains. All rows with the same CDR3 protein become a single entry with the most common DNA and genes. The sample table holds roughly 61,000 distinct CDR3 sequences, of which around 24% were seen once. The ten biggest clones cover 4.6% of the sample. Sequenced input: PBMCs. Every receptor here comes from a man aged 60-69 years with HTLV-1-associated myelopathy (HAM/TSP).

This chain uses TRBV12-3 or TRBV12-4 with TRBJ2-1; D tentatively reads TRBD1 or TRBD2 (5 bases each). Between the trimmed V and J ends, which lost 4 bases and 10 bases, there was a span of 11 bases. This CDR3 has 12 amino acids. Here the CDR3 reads CASSWGSGEQFF. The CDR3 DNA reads TGTGCCAGCAGTTGGGGGTCAGGAGAGCAGTTCTTC.

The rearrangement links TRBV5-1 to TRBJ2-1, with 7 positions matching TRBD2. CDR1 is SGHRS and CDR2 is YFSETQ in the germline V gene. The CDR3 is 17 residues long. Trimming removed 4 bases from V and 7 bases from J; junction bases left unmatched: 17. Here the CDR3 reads CASSGQTAGAVLNEQFF. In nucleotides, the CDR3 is TGCGCCAGCAGCGGTCAGACCGCGGGAGCAGTTTTGAATGAGCAGTTCTTC.

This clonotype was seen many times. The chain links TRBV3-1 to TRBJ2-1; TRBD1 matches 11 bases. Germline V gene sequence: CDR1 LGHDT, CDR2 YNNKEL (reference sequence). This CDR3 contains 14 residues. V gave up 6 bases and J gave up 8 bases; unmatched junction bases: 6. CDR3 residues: CASRRTGGFDEQFF. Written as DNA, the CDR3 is TGTGCCAGCAGACGGACAGGGGGCTTTGATGAGCAGTTCTTC.

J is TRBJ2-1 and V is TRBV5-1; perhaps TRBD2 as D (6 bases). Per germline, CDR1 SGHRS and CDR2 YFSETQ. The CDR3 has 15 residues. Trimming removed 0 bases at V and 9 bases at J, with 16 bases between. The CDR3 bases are TGCGCCAGCAGCTTGGCTTTGACTAGTTCGGGTGAGCAGTTCTTC. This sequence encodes CASSLALTSSGEQFF.

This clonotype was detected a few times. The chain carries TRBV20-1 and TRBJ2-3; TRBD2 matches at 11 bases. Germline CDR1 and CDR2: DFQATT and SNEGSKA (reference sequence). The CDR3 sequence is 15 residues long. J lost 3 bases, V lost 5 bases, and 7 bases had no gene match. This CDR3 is CSAAGTSGWTDTQYF. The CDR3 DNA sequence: TGCAGTGCTGCCGGGACTAGCGGTTGGACAGATACGCAGTATTTT.

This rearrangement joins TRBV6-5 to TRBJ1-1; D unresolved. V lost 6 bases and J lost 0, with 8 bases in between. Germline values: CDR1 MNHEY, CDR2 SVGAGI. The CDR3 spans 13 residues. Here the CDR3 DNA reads TGTGCCAGCAGCTGGGTGTTGAACACTGAAGCTTTCTTT. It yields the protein CASSWVLNTEAFF.

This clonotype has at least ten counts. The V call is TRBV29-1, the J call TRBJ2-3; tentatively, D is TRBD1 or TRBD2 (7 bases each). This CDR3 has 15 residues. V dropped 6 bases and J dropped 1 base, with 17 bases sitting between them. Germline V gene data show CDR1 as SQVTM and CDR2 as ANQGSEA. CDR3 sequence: CSVDREGLGTDTQYF. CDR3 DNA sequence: TGCAGCGTCGACAGGGAGGGGCTCGGCACAGATACGCAGTATTTT.

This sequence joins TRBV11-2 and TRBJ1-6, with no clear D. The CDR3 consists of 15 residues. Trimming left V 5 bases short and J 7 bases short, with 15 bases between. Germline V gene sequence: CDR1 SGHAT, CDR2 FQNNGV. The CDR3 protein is CASSKREAPNSPLHF. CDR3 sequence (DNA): TGTGCCAGCAGCAAAAGGGAGGCCCCAAATTCACCCCTCCACTTT.

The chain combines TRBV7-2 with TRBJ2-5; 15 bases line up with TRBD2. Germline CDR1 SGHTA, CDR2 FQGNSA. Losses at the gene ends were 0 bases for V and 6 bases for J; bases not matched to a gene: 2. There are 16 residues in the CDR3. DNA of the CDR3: TGTGCCAGCAGCTTAGCCGGGACTAGCGGGAGGAAGACCCAGTACTTC. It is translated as CASSLAGTSGRKTQYF.

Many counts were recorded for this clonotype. DNA for the CDR3: TGCGCCAGCAGCGGGGACGGGACCGGGGAGCTGTTTTTT. This gives the protein CASSGDGTGELFF. This rearrangement joins TRBV5-1 to TRBJ2-2, with D perhaps assigned TRBD1 or TRBD2 (5 bases each). Germline V lookup: CDR1 SGHRS, CDR2 YFSETQ. The CDR3 totals 13 residues. The V end lost 4 bases, the J end lost 5 bases, and 9 bases lay between the germline ends.

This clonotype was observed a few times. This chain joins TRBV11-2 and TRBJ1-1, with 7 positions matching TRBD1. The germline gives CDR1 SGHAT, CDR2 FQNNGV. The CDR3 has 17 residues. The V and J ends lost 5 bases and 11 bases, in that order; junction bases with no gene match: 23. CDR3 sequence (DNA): TGTGCCAGCAGCATAGGAGGCGTTCGGGACAGTACACTTTTTGCTTTCTTT. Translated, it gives CASSIGGVRDSTLFAFF.

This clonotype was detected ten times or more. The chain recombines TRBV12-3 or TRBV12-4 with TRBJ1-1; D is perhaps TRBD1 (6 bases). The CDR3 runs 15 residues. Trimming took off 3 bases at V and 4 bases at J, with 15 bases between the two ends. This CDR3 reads CASSFTGFGGTEAFF. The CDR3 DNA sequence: TGTGCCAGCAGTTTCACAGGGTTTGGGGGCACTGAAGCTTTCTTT.

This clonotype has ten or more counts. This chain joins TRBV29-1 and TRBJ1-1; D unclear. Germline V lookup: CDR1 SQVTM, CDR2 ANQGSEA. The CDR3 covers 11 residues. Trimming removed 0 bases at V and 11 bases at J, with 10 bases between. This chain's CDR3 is CSVEDRAYAFF. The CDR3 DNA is TGCAGCGTTGAAGATCGGGCCTACGCTTTCTTT.

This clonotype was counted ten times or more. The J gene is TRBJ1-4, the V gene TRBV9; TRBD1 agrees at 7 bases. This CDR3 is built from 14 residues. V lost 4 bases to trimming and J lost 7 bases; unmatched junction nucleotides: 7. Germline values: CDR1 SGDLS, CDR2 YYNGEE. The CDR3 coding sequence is TGTGCCAGCAGCCCTCGCCAGGGGGGTGAAAAACTGTTTTTT. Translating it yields CASSPRQGGEKLFF. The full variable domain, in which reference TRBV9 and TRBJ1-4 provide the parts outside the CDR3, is DSGVTQTPKHLITATGQRVTLRCSPRSGDLSVYWYQQSLDQGLQFLIQYYNGEERAKGNILERFSAQQFPDLHSELNLSSLELGDSALYFCASSPRQGGEKLFFGSGTQLSVL.

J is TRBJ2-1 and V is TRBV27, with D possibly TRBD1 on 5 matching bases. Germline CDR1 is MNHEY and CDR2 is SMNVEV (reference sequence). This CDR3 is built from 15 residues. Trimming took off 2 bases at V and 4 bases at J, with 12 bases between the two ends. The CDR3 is CASSLRAGKYNEQFF. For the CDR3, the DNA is TGTGCCAGCAGTTTACGGGCAGGGAAGTACAATGAGCAGTTCTTC.